The present entry profiles one TCR beta chain with its context. The data originate from a study of blood T cell repertoires in COVID-19. Study-wide background: Nucleic acid was either cDNA or gDNA, and it came from T cells, B-cell-depleted T cells, or PBMCs.

As processed by the authors: Using reference gene primer amplification, nucleated cell counts were estimated. Measured with immunoSEQ multiplex PCR; TCRdb has only the in-frame clones, and not every one. The D gene and trimming were derived from the DNA, and the V and J assignments and clone size from that table. The table shows 250,000 to 300,000 clones, with 75% to 90% occurring only once. Germline CDR1 reads LNHDA; CDR2 reads SQIVND (reference sequence). The CDR3 runs 13 residues. With 7 bases clipped from V and 1 base from J, the junction kept 2 bases outside the gene matches. This clonotype originated in a woman between 65 and 79 years old with COVID-19, enrolled during active disease. V is TRBV19 and J is TRBJ1-1; 8 bases align to TRBD1. The sequenced material came from peripheral blood. The CDR3 protein is CASIGQGNTEAFF. The CDR3 DNA follows: TGTGCCAGTATTGGACAGGGGAACACTGAAGCTTTCTTT. Using reference TRBV19 and TRBJ1-1 for the parts outside the CDR3, the full variable domain is DGGITQSPKYLFRKEGQNVTLSCEQNLNHDAMYWYRQDPGQGLRLIYYSQIVNDFQKGDIAEGYSVSREKKESFPLTVTSAQKNPTAFYLCASIGQGNTEAFFGQGTRLTVV.